This T cell receptor (beta chain) was captured by sequencing in a study of T cell responses to AZD1222 COVID-19 vaccine. Study outcomes and limitations: Possibly, clonal diversity was underestimated; donors were largely white British and included more females. Only after the peak T cell response were repertoires sampled.

Only in-frame clones appear in the TCRdb table, and some are missing; sequencing was by immunoSEQ multiplex PCR. Of roughly 130,000 clones listed, 91% were seen once; the top ten hold approximately 2.8%. Of note for this clone: Its target is unknown.

The TCR sequence derives from an adult in good health. Source: peripheral blood, taken on day 0 of AZD1222 vaccination.

DNA for the CDR3: TGTGCCAGCAGCTTAGATGGGAGCCAACCCTACGAGCAGTACTTC. Translation gives CASSLDGSQPYEQYF. The chain links TRBV7-9 to TRBJ2-7, with D possibly being TRBD2 (5 bases). Deletions cut 1 base from V and 2 bases from J, with 12 bases between. This CDR3 is 15 amino acids long. The germline V gene has CDR1 SEHNR and CDR2 FQNEAQ (reference sequence).